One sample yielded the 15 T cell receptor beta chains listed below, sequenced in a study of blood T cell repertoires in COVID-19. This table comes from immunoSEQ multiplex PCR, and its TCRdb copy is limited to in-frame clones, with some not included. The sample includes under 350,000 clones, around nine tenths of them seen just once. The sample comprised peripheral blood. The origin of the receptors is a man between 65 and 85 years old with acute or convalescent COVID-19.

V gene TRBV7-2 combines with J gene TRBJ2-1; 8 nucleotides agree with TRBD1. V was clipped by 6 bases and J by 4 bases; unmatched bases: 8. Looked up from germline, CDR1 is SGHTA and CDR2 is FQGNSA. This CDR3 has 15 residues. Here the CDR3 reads CASSPDRGRYNEQFF. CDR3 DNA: TGTGCCAGCAGTCCCGACAGGGGCCGGTACAATGAGCAGTTCTTC.

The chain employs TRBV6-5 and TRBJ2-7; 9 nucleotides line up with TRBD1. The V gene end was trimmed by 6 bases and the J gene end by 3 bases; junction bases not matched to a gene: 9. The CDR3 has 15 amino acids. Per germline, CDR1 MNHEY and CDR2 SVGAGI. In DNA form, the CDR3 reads TGTGCCAGCAGCTCCGGGACAGGGTGGTACTACGAGCAGTACTTC. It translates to CASSSGTGWYYEQYF.

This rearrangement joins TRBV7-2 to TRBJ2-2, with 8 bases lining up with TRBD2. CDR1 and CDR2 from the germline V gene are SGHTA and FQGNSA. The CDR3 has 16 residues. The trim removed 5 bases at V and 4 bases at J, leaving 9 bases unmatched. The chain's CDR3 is CASSPSGSRGTGELFF. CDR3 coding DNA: TGTGCCAGCAGCCCCAGCGGGAGTCGGGGCACCGGGGAGCTGTTTTTT.

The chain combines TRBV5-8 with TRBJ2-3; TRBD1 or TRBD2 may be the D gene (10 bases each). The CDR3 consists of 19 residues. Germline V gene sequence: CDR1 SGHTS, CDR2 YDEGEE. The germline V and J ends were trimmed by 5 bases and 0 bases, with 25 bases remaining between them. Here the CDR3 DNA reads TGTGCCAGCAGTGACAGGGGGCTAGCGGGGGCCAGGAGCACAGATACGCAGTATTTT. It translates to CASSDRGLAGARSTDTQYF.

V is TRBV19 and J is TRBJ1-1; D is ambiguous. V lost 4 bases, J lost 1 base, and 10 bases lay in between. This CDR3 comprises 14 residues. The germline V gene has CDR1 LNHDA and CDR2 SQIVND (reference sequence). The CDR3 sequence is CASSTIVTNTEAFF. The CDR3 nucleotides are TGTGCCAGTAGTACGATAGTCACGAACACTGAAGCTTTCTTT. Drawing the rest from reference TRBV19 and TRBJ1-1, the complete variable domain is DGGITQSPKYLFRKEGQNVTLSCEQNLNHDAMYWYRQDPGQGLRLIYYSQIVNDFQKGDIAEGYSVSREKKESFPLTVTSAQKNPTAFYLCASSTIVTNTEAFFGQGTRLTVV.

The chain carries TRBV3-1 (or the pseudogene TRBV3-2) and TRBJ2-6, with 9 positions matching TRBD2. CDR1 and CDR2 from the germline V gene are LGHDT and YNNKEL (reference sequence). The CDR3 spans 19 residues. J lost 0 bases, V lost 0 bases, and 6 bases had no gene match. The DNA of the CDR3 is TGTGCCAGCAGCCAAGACTGGGCGGGGGGGACCTCTGGGGCCAACGTCCTGACTTTC. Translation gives CASSQDWAGGTSGANVLTF.

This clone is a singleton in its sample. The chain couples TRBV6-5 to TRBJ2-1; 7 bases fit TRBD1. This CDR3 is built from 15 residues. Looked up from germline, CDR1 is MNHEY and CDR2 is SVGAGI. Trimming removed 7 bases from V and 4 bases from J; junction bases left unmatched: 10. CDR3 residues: CASKEGAPSYNEQFF. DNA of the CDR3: TGTGCCAGCAAAGAGGGGGCCCCCTCTTACAATGAGCAGTTCTTC.

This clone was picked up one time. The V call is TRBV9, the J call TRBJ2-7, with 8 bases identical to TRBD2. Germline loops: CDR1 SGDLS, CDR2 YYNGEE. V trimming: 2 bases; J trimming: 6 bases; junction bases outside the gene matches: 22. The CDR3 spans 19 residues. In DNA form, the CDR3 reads TGTGCCAGCAGCGTCGTGCCCCTCGCCGGGGCGGGAGGAACTGGCGAGCAGTACTTC. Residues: CASSVVPLAGAGGTGEQYF. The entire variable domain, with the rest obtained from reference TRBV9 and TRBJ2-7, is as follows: DSGVTQTPKHLITATGQRVTLRCSPRSGDLSVYWYQQSLDQGLQFLIQYYNGEERAKGNILERFSAQQFPDLHSELNLSSLELGDSALYFCASSVVPLAGAGGTGEQYFGPGTRLTVT.

This CDR3 is CASSLAGTGAETQYF. The CDR3, as DNA: TGTGCCAGCAGCTTAGCCGGGACAGGGGCAGAGACCCAGTACTTC. The V gene is TRBV7-2, the J gene TRBJ2-5, with 10 bases aligning to TRBD1. V gave up 0 bases and J gave up 4 bases; unmatched junction bases: 2. The CDR3 contains 15 residues. Germline CDR1 SGHTA, CDR2 FQGNSA.

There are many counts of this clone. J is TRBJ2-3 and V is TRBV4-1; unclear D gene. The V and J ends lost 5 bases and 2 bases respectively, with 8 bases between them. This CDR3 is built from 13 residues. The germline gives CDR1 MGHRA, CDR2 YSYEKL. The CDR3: CASSAHYTDTQYF. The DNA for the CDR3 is TGCGCCAGCAGCGCCCACTACACAGATACGCAGTATTTT.

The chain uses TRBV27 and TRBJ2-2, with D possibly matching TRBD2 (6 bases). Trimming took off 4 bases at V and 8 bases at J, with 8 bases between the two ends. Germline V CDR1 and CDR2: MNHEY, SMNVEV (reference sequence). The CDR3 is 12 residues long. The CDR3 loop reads CASSWRGGELFF. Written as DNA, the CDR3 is TGTGCCAGCAGTTGGAGGGGTGGGGAGCTGTTTTTT.

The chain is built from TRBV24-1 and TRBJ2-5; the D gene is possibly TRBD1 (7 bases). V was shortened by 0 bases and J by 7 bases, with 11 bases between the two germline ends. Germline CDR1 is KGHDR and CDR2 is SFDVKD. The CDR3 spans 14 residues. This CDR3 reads CATSDLGQGGTQYF. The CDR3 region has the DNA TGTGCCACCAGTGATTTGGGGCAGGGGGGGACCCAGTACTTC.

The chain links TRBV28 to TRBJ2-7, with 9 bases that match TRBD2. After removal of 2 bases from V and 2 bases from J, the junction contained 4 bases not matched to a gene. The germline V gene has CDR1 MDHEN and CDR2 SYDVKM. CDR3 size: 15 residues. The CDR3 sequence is CASSLVREGAYEQYF. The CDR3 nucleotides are TGTGCCAGCAGTTTAGTGCGGGAGGGGGCCTACGAGCAGTACTTC.

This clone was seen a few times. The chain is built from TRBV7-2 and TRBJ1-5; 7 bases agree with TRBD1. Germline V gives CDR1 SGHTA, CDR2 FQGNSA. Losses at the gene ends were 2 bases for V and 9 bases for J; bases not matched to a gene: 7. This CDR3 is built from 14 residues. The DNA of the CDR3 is TGTGCCAGCAGCTTAAGCCCGACAGGGTTGCCCCAGCATTTT. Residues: CASSLSPTGLPQHF.

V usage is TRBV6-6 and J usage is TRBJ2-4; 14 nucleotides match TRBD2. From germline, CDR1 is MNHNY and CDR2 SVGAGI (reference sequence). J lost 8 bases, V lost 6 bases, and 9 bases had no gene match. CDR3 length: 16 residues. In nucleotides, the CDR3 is TGTGCCAGCAGGTTCATAGTGGGACTAGCGGGGGACATTCAGTACTTC. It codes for CASRFIVGLAGDIQYF.